The source of this T cell receptor beta chain is a study of blood T cells in healthy people across ages. Study-level points and caveats: The fall in TCR beta diversity per million T cells was roughly linear with age. More naive CD4+ cells and higher diversity were found in long-lived than in aged donors.

This clonotype turned up a few times. Its antigen is unidentified. PCR was performed a second time for roughly 7 to 11 cycles using a sample-barcoded 5' primer and a J-beta primer mix. Researchers report that a template-switch adaptor with 12 random nucleotides tagged each cDNA molecule. TCRdb reprocessed the 5' RACE reads via MiXCR and lists one record per CDR3 protein. There are approximately 790,000 distinct CDR3 sequences in the sample; about 62% occur only once, and around a quarter lies in the top ten. Specimen: blood. The origin of this receptor is a man aged 25-45 years in good health.

The CDR3 DNA reads TGTGCCAGCAGTTACGCCGACAGAGATACGCAGTATTTT. It encodes CASSYADRDTQYF. This chain connects TRBV6-6 to TRBJ2-3; perhaps TRBD1 as D (5 bases). V was shortened by 2 bases and J by 5 bases, with 8 bases between the two germline ends. Germline CDR1 reads MNHNY; CDR2 reads SVGAGI (reference sequence). This CDR3 region has 13 residues.